The following is a TCR beta chain sequence with its context. Its antigen has not been determined. Base qualities are missing; no much larger clone stands one base away. These data come from a study of blood T cell repertoires in COVID-19 (dated by TCRdb to the early 2020s). Broadly, across the study: Samples from collaborators originated in the United States, Italy and Spain and spanned both the acute and convalescent phases of COVID-19. The sample metadata nearly always contained a de-identified subject ID, COVID-19 status, age in years and sex. The dataset comprised deeply sampled blood TCRbeta repertoires from subjects exposed to, actively infected with, or recovered from COVID-19. The repertoires were released in a freely available public database intended as a resource for research on the immune response to SARS-CoV-2. The prospective study material was composed of cDNA or gDNA derived from T cells, B-cell-depleted T cells, or PBMCs. Where available, HLA class I and class II types were obtained from metadata supplied by the sample provider rather than from assay-based typing. The samples were drawn from the first 160 participants of the ongoing ImmuneRACE study and from more than 1,000 subjects provided by 6 global collaborators. General study outcomes and caveats: The quantity of clinical and demographic metadata differed by source and by participant and was supplied without curation.

V loses 5 bases, J loses 2 bases, and the germline ends lie 19 bases apart. CDR1 and CDR2 are read off the germline V gene (reference sequence) as MNHEY and SMNVEV. There are 16 amino acids in the CDR3, from cysteine to phenylalanine inclusive. Solely the CDR3 DNA is kept, with 48 bases framed from the first base. Samples from volunteer blood donors who had recovered from COVID-19 were contributed by a second Seattle source. Collaborating institutions collected whole blood in K2EDTA tubes following their own protocols. For TCRbeta analysis, collaborators shipped samples in one of three forms: frozen whole blood, isolated PBMCs, or DNA extracted from either of those sample types. TCRbeta CDR3 regions were amplified from genomic DNA by means of the immunoSEQ Assay, a bias-controlled multiplex PCR. As for how the authors treated the data: Nucleated cell counts per sample were estimated from amplification of reference gene primers within the assay. To quantify the absolute abundance of each unique TCRbeta CDR3 rearrangement, sequence reads were collapsed and filtered. Productive Simpson clonality was computed per sample as the square root of Simpson's diversity index over productive rearrangements. In its TCRdb copy, this immuneACCESS table keeps in-frame sequences only and misses some clones. Where compared with another copy, unresolved V genes explain less than half of these, and the others have no known cause. V and J calls and clone size are as listed in that table; D and trimming were resolved from the DNA. The table for this sample lists 170,000 or so clones; roughly 87% of them were counted only once. The leading ten clones occupy around 1.9% of the sample.

Specimen: peripheral blood. This chain is built from TRBV27 and TRBJ2-7; TRBD1 might be the D gene, on 6 matching bases. The clonotype was recovered from a man between 18 and 29 years old who had recovered from COVID-19. In nucleotides, the sequence is TGTGCCAGCAGTAGATCTCAGGGGAAATGGGCCTACGAGCAGTACTTC. This translates into CASSRSQGKWAYEQYF.